The rows below give T cell receptor beta chains drawn from one sample of a study of blood T cell repertoires in COVID-19. TCRdb's copy holds only in-frame clones and misses some; the assay was immunoSEQ multiplex PCR. Among some 300,000 clones, about 87% were seen once, and the ten largest hold 5.5% to 8.5%. Sequenced: peripheral blood. The receptors stem from a woman younger than 45 who had recovered from COVID-19. CDR3s include the opening cysteine and the closing phenylalanine or tryptophan. A D gene is named only where the DNA matches it firmly. Clone size is shown for a subset of rows, as once, few, many or a class of expanded clone.

J gene: TRBJ2-5; V gene: TRBV5-1; D gene: TRBD2; clone size: -; CDR3 protein: CASSIPGTSGAKTQYF; CDR3 DNA: TGCGCCAGCAGCATCCCTGGGACTAGCGGGGCGAAGACCCAGTACTTC
J gene: TRBJ2-7; V gene: TRBV5-5; D gene: TRBD1; clone size: -; CDR3 protein: CASSLALGQGPNEQYF; CDR3 DNA: TGTGCCAGCAGCTTGGCTCTGGGACAGGGGCCCAACGAGCAGTACTTC
J gene: TRBJ2-7; V gene: TRBV24-1; D gene: -; clone size: -; CDR3 protein: CATSDLGQGGEQYF; CDR3 DNA: TGTGCCACCAGTGACCTGGGGCAGGGAGGCGAGCAGTACTTC
J gene: TRBJ2-5; V gene: TRBV5-4; D gene: -; clone size: -; CDR3 protein: CASSLVARGETQYF; CDR3 DNA: TGTGCCAGCAGCTTGGTGGCCCGAGGGGAGACCCAGTACTTC
J gene: TRBJ2-5; V gene: TRBV19; D gene: -; clone size: once; CDR3 protein: CASSMVGPAGTQYF; CDR3 DNA: TGTGCCAGTAGTATGGTAGGACCCGCGGGGACCCAGTACTTC
J gene: TRBJ2-4; V gene: TRBV6-2/TRBV6-3; D gene: -; clone size: -; CDR3 protein: CASSSPDRTPAKNIQYF; CDR3 DNA: TGTGCCAGCAGTTCCCCAGACAGGACTCCCGCCAAAAACATTCAGTACTTC
J gene: TRBJ1-4; V gene: TRBV19; D gene: -; clone size: -; CDR3 protein: CASSAATNEKLFF; CDR3 DNA: TGTGCCAGTAGCGCAGCAACTAATGAAAAACTGTTTTTT
J gene: TRBJ1-2; V gene: TRBV7-8; D gene: -; clone size: -; CDR3 protein: CASSLAVRAPGYTF; CDR3 DNA: TGTGCCAGCAGCTTAGCGGTCAGGGCTCCTGGCTACACCTTC
J gene: TRBJ1-6; V gene: TRBV28; D gene: -; clone size: -; CDR3 protein: CASSSGQYNSPLHF; CDR3 DNA: TGTGCCAGCAGTTCAGGACAGTATAATTCACCCCTCCACTTT
J gene: TRBJ2-3; V gene: TRBV4-1; D gene: -; clone size: -; CDR3 protein: CASSQVGRDKSTDTQYF; CDR3 DNA: TGCGCCAGCAGCCAAGTTGGCAGGGATAAGAGCACAGATACGCAGTATTTT
J gene: TRBJ1-1; V gene: TRBV19; D gene: -; clone size: -; CDR3 protein: CASRQGLNTEAFF; CDR3 DNA: TGTGCCAGTAGACAGGGACTGAACACTGAAGCTTTCTTT
J gene: TRBJ2-1; V gene: TRBV5-1; D gene: TRBD1; clone size: -; CDR3 protein: CASSLHDRGSNEQFF; CDR3 DNA: TGCGCCAGCAGCTTGCACGACAGGGGAAGTAATGAGCAGTTCTTC
J gene: TRBJ1-1; V gene: TRBV18; D gene: TRBD1; clone size: -; CDR3 protein: CASSPDRVGTEAFF; CDR3 DNA: TGTGCCAGCTCACCCGACAGGGTCGGCACTGAAGCTTTCTTT
J gene: TRBJ1-2; V gene: TRBV5-5; D gene: -; clone size: -; CDR3 protein: CASSQGQGEGYTF; CDR3 DNA: TGTGCCAGCAGCCAGGGCCAGGGTGAAGGCTACACCTTC